The clone carrying this T cell receptor (beta chain) was seen ten or more times. Its antigen is unknown. 5'RACE, which relied on constant-segment primers, yielded TCR alpha and TCR beta cDNA libraries carrying sample barcodes and UMIs. TCRdb independently ran MiXCR on the 5' RACE reads; one entry per CDR3 protein. The sample yields over 500,000 distinct CDR3 sequences, around a sixth seen once. This entry belongs to a study of T-cell memory formation after mild COVID-19. Study results and limitations: Clones from the second wave (peaking day 37) had unconfirmed SARS-CoV-2 specificity. Pre-infection memory showed some responding clones, and this suggested that cross-reactive memory joined.

The CDR3 consists of 17 residues. The V gene lost 1 base and the J gene lost 0 bases, with 16 bases spanning the gap. Germline V lookup: CDR1 SGHRS, CDR2 YFSETQ. The receptor comes from an adult woman who had mild COVID-19 (a few samples of this study predate the infection). Cell type and time point are not known. The sample comprised PBMCs or a T cell subset sorted from them (not recorded which). The chain employs TRBV5-1 and TRBJ1-1; unclear D gene. CDR3 sequence reads: CASSLPRREFMNTEAFF. CDR3 sequence (DNA): TGCGCCAGCAGCTTGCCTCGGAGAGAGTTCATGAACACTGAAGCTTTCTTT.